Listed below are T cell receptor beta chains from one sample, sequenced in a study of shared clonotypes between healthy human individuals. Repertoires were generated with immunoSEQ multiplex PCR, while TCRdb's copy carries only in-frame clones and drops some. The sample consists of around 600,000 clones, about 95% of them appearing once. The sequenced sample consisted of naive CD8+ T cells sorted from blood. The receptors shown here come from a woman aged 25 to 39 in good health. CDR3s include the opening cysteine and the closing phenylalanine or tryptophan. A D gene is named only where the DNA matches it firmly. Some rows have no size entry. The others give once, few or many, or a class for an expanded clone.

size | D | J | V | DNA | CDR3
- | TRBD2 | TRBJ2-7 | TRBV5-6 | TGTGCCAGCAGCCGGGGGGACGGGTTCGAGCAGTACTTC | CASSRGDGFEQYF
- | - | TRBJ1-5 | TRBV27 | TGTGCCAGCAGTTCACCAGGGCTGGATCAGCCCCAGCATTTT | CASSSPGLDQPQHF
- | - | TRBJ2-7 | TRBV7-9 | TGTGCCAGCAGCCCGGGGACATCCGAGCAGTACTTC | CASSPGTSEQYF
- | TRBD1 | TRBJ2-1 | TRBV30 | TGTGCCTGGGTGACAGGGGCGGGGTACAATGAGCAGTTCTTC | CAWVTGAGYNEQFF
- | TRBD1 | TRBJ1-5 | TRBV28 | TGTGCCAGCAGTTCGGACAGGGATAATCAGCCCCAGCATTTT | CASSSDRDNQPQHF
few | - | TRBJ1-1 | TRBV4-2 | TGTGCCAGCAGCCAGTTTGCTGAAGCTTTCTTT | CASSQFAEAFF
- | - | TRBJ1-3 | TRBV21-1 | TGTGCCAGCAGCAAAACCGGACCGCTGGACCAGCGAAACACCATATATTTT | CASSKTGPLDQRNTIYF
- | - | TRBJ1-1 | TRBV19 | TGTGCCAGTAGTAGACTTGCAGAGAACACTGAAGCTTTCTTT | CASSRLAENTEAFF
- | TRBD1 | TRBJ2-1 | TRBV2 | TGTGCCGGAATCCTGAGTGGACAGGAAGAATGGAATGAGCAGTTCTTC | CAGILSGQEEWNEQFF
- | TRBD1 | TRBJ2-7 | TRBV5-1 | TGCGCCAGCAGCTTGGGACAGGGGATGAGCTCCTACGAGCAGTACTTC | CASSLGQGMSSYEQYF
- | - | TRBJ1-3 | TRBV29-1 | TGCAGCGTTGATTCGGGGCCCGAGAGCTCTGGAAACACCATATATTTT | CSVDSGPESSGNTIYF
- | TRBD2 | TRBJ2-7 | TRBV5-1 | TGCGCCAGCAGCTTGGCGGGCCGGGAGGGCTACGAGCAGTACTTC | CASSLAGREGYEQYF
- | - | TRBJ2-1 | TRBV7-9 | TGTGCCAGCAGCTGGGACGGGGATGAGCAGTTCTTC | CASSWDGDEQFF
- | - | TRBJ2-2 | TRBV2 | TGTGCCAGCATAGGGGTCGGGGAGCTGTTTTTT | CASIGVGELFF
once | - | TRBJ2-7 | TRBV28 | TGTGCCAGCAGTTTGGTGGGGAACACGGCTGACTTTGAGCAGTACTTC | CASSLVGNTADFEQYF
- | TRBD2 | TRBJ2-7 | TRBV27 | TGTGCCACTATGGGCGGGAGTTCTTACGAGCAGTACTTC | CATMGGSSYEQYF
- | TRBD2 | TRBJ2-3 | TRBV7-9 | TGTGCCAGCAGCTTAGCCACAGGGACTAGGAGGGGCACAGATACGCAGTATTTT | CASSLATGTRRGTDTQYF
- | TRBD2 | TRBJ2-1 | TRBV11-2 | TGTGCCAGCAGGGCCGGGACTAGCGGCTCCCGGTTCTTC | CASRAGTSGSRFF
- | TRBD2 | TRBJ2-7 | TRBV28 | TGTGCCAGCAGTACCCCGGGGGGTCACTACGAGCAGTACTTC | CASSTPGGHYEQYF
- | - | TRBJ2-7 | TRBV7-9 | TGTGCCAGCAGCTTGAACGGGAACTACGAGCAGTACTTC | CASSLNGNYEQYF
- | - | TRBJ2-7 | TRBV15 | TGTGCCACCAGCAGAGATTATGGGAGTAGGGAGCAGTACTTC | CATSRDYGSREQYF
- | TRBD1 | TRBJ1-2 | TRBV10-2 | TGCGCCAGCAGTGAACAGGGGGACTATGGCTACACCTTC | CASSEQGDYGYTF
once | - | TRBJ1-3 | TRBV21-1 | TGTGCCAGCAGCGGCTGGACAGTCCCCCCTATTATAGACCCTGGAAACACCATATATTTT | CASSGWTVPPIIDPGNTIYF